The 28 T cell receptor beta chains below were found in one sample sequenced in a study of PD-1 blockade in classical Hodgkin lymphoma. Sample time point: newly diagnosed, previously untreated cHL patient sample. Clones were read by immunoSEQ multiplex PCR, and TCRdb kept only the in-frame ones, dropping some. The sample lists 17,000 or so clones, roughly 81% occurring once. Input material: peripheral blood mononuclear cells (PBMCs). These receptors were collected from a human donor with classical Hodgkin lymphoma.

This clone is medium-sized by share. The genes are TRBV28 and TRBJ2-7; 10 bases agree with TRBD2. There are 17 residues in the CDR3. The J segment lost 2 bases and the V segment lost 3 bases, leaving 10 bases of the junction unmatched. CDR1 and CDR2 (germline): MDHEN, SYDVKM. The CDR3 sequence is CASSFPLEREGAYEQYF. The CDR3 DNA reads TGTGCCAGCAGTTTCCCGCTCGAGCGGGAGGGGGCCTACGAGCAGTACTTC.

The V and J genes are TRBV15 and TRBJ2-1, with D perhaps assigned TRBD1 or TRBD2 (5 bases each). Germline V CDR1 and CDR2: LNHNV, YYDKDF (reference sequence). The CDR3 has 16 residues. Trimming took 4 bases from V and 0 from J, leaving 13 bases between them. The CDR3 here is CATSTGDLSSYNEQFF. CDR3 DNA: TGTGCCACCAGCACCGGGGACCTAAGCTCCTACAATGAGCAGTTCTTC. The whole variable domain, remainder taken from reference TRBV15 and TRBJ2-1, is DAMVIQNPRYQVTQFGKPVTLSCSQTLNHNVMYWYQQKSSQAPKLLFHYYDKDFNNEADTPDNFQSRRPNTSFCFLDIRSPGLGDTAMYLCATSTGDLSSYNEQFFGPGTRLTVL.

Concerning this clone: The junction shows a germline mismatch at one end, possibly a read error. The genes are TRBV4-1 and TRBJ2-7; weak D call: TRBD1 (5 bases). CDR1 and CDR2 (germline): MGHRA, YSYEKL. The length of the CDR3 is 12 residues. CDR3 bases: TGCGCCAGCAGCCAAGATGGGGCTCATCAGCTCTTC. It codes for CASSQDGAHQLF.

V is TRBV7-3 and J is TRBJ2-5; maybe TRBD2 (5 bases). The germline gives CDR1 SGHTA, CDR2 FQGTGA. This CDR3 is built from 15 residues. Deletions cut 2 bases from V and 4 bases from J, with 14 bases between. The CDR3 is CASSLEGSTLETQYF. For the CDR3, the DNA is TGTGCCAGCAGCTTAGAGGGCTCGACTTTAGAGACCCAGTACTTC.

The chain is built from TRBV28 and TRBJ2-3; TRBD1 might be the D (6 bases). Germline CDR1 and CDR2: MDHEN and SYDVKM. The CDR3 contains 14 residues. The germline V and J ends were trimmed by 3 bases and 4 bases, with 11 bases remaining between them. This CDR3 is CASSLSQGSDTQYF. In DNA form, the CDR3 reads TGTGCCAGCAGTTTGTCGCAGGGGTCAGATACGCAGTATTTT.

Worth noting for this clone: The germline gene is not matched at one end of the junction; a read error may be the cause. The chain couples TRBV20-1 to TRBJ2-2, with a tentative D call TRBD2 (5 bases). There are 10 residues in the CDR3. Germline CDR1 is DFQATT and CDR2 is SNEGSKA (reference sequence). CDR3 nucleotides: TGCAGTGCTAGACACCGGGGAGCTGTTTTT. Amino acids: CSARHRGAVF.

The V call is TRBV27, the J call TRBJ2-3, with unresolved D. The V end lost 2 bases, the J end lost 0 bases, and 6 bases lay between the germline ends. The germline V gene has CDR1 MNHEY and CDR2 SMNVEV (reference sequence). There are 14 residues in the CDR3. This chain's CDR3 is CASSLQLSTDTQYF. The CDR3 region has the DNA TGTGCCAGCAGTTTACAGCTTAGCACAGATACGCAGTATTTT.

The chain joins TRBV4-2 to TRBJ2-7; TRBD2 agrees at 14 bases. The CDR3 is 21 residues long. V dropped 4 bases and J dropped 0; count of bases not matched to a gene: 17. CDR1 is LGHNA, CDR2 YNFKEQ, per germline. The CDR3 DNA sequence: TGTGCCAGCAGCCTAGACATCTCCGGGACTAGCGGGAGTGCCTACTCCTACGAGCAGTACTTC. As protein: CASSLDISGTSGSAYSYEQYF.

The chain is built from TRBV28 and TRBJ2-7; 11 bases agree with TRBD2. Germline V gives CDR1 MDHEN, CDR2 SYDVKM. This CDR3 comprises 14 residues. The J segment lost 12 bases and the V segment lost 4 bases, leaving 11 bases of the junction unmatched. The CDR3 protein is CASSSSSGGRWVYF. In nucleotides, the CDR3 is TGTGCCAGCAGTTCATCTAGCGGGGGGAGGTGGGTGTACTTC.

This clone was seen a few times. The rearrangement uses TRBV25-1 and TRBJ2-7; tentatively, D is TRBD2 (7 bases). Per the germline V gene, CDR1 is MGHDK and CDR2 is SYGVNS. There are 14 residues in the CDR3. V lost 7 bases, J lost 3 bases, and 16 bases lay in between. The chain's CDR3 is CASMGGGKVYEQYF. In DNA form, the CDR3 reads TGTGCCAGCATGGGAGGGGGGAAGGTCTACGAGCAGTACTTC.

The rearrangement uses TRBV5-5 and TRBJ1-4; D unclear. This CDR3 has 13 residues. V gave up 3 bases and J gave up 4 bases, with 7 bases separating them. Germline V gene lookup returns CDR1 SGHKS and CDR2 YYEKEE (reference sequence). The CDR3: CASSWRVNEKLFF. CDR3 in DNA: TGTGCCAGCAGCTGGAGGGTTAATGAAAAACTGTTTTTT.

This chain connects TRBV7-9 to TRBJ2-5, with D perhaps matching TRBD2 (6 bases). V gave up 4 bases and J gave up 4 bases, with 16 bases separating them. Per germline, CDR1 SEHNR and CDR2 FQNEAQ (reference sequence). The CDR3 runs to 15 residues. The CDR3 loop reads CASSSGTLGGETQYF. CDR3 bases: TGTGCCAGCAGCTCCGGGACTCTTGGGGGAGAGACCCAGTACTTC.

J is TRBJ2-7 and V is TRBV19; TRBD1 might be the D (6 bases). The germline CDR1 and CDR2 sequences are LNHDA and SQIVND (reference sequence). The CDR3 sequence is 12 residues long. The ends were cut back, 9 bases at V and 7 bases at J, with 16 bases in the middle. The CDR3: CASARDNREQYF. CDR3 DNA: TGTGCCAGCGCCAGGGACAACCGGGAGCAGTACTTC. Full variable domain (remainder filled in from reference TRBV19 and TRBJ2-7): DGGITQSPKYLFRKEGQNVTLSCEQNLNHDAMYWYRQDPGQGLRLIYYSQIVNDFQKGDIAEGYSVSREKKESFPLTVTSAQKNPTAFYLCASARDNREQYFGPGTRLTVT.

This clone has a single count. The chain links TRBV7-2 to TRBJ2-2; 11 bases map to TRBD1. Germline CDR1 SGHTA, CDR2 FQGNSA. V shed 4 bases, J shed 4 bases, and the junction held 8 bases outside the gene matches. The CDR3 is 17 amino acids. The CDR3 here is CASSSLPGQGGTGELFF. CDR3 in DNA: TGTGCCAGCAGCTCGCTTCCGGGACAGGGGGGCACCGGGGAGCTGTTTTTT.

The CDR3 loop is CASSFPPGAGNQPQHF. For the CDR3, the DNA is TGTGCCAGCAGTTTTCCCCCAGGGGCTGGCAATCAGCCCCAGCATTTT. This sequence joins TRBV6-6 and TRBJ1-5; tentatively, D is TRBD1 (6 bases). Trimming left V 4 bases short and J 2 bases short, with 15 bases between. This CDR3 contains 16 residues. The germline CDR1 and CDR2 sequences are MNHNY and SVGAGI (reference sequence).

This chain uses TRBV10-3 with TRBJ2-1; 12 bases map to TRBD2. The V and J ends lost 5 bases and 5 bases, in that order; junction bases with no gene match: 10. The CDR3 contains 17 residues. Looked up from germline, CDR1 is ENHRY and CDR2 is SYGVKD. CDR3 region: CAISLTSGSVINNEQFF. CDR3 sequence (DNA): TGTGCCATCAGTCTGACTAGCGGGAGCGTGATTAACAATGAGCAGTTCTTC.

Notes on this clone: The junction departs from the called germline gene at one end, perhaps through a read error. V gene TRBV18 combines with J gene TRBJ2-3, with 7 nucleotides matching TRBD2. In germline, CDR1 is KGHSH, CDR2 LQKENI. The CDR3 consists of 14 residues. The CDR3 nucleotides are TGTGCCGGCTCACCGACTAGCAGCGCAGATACGCAGTATTTT. It specifies CAGSPTSSADTQYF.

The V and J genes are TRBV25-1 and TRBJ2-1; D tentatively reads TRBD1 or TRBD2 (5 bases each). The germline gives CDR1 MGHDK, CDR2 SYGVNS. V dropped 3 bases and J dropped 0 bases, with 15 bases sitting between them. The CDR3 is made up of 17 amino acids. This CDR3 is CASSDQRGGSSYNEQFF. The DNA of the CDR3 is TGTGCCAGCAGTGATCAACGTGGGGGTAGCTCCTACAATGAGCAGTTCTTC.

This chain joins TRBV5-1 and TRBJ2-5; D gene unclear. V was clipped by 0 bases and J by 3 bases, with 3 bases between them. The CDR3 has 12 residues. Germline V gene sequence: CDR1 SGHRS, CDR2 YFSETQ. The CDR3 DNA reads TGCGCCAGCAGCTTGGAGAAAGAGACCCAGTACTTC. Its translation: CASSLEKETQYF.

V is TRBV2 and J is TRBJ2-7; D possibly corresponds to TRBD1 (5 bases). The V and J ends lost 4 bases and 3 bases respectively, with 13 bases between them. There are 14 residues in the CDR3. Germline lookup yields CDR1 SNHLY and CDR2 FYNNEI. Here the CDR3 reads CASSVSRVVYEQYF. CDR3 DNA sequence: TGTGCCAGCAGTGTGTCCAGGGTTGTCTACGAGCAGTACTTC.

As for this clone: A junction boundary mismatches the germline segment, possibly from a read error. The rearrangement joins TRBV5-6 to TRBJ2-4, with 10 nucleotides matching TRBD1. CDR1 is SGHDT, CDR2 YYEEEE, per germline. This CDR3 comprises 14 residues. The CDR3 DNA reads as TGTGCCAGCAGGTTGGGACAGGGGAAAAACATTCAGTACTTC. This translates into CASRLGQGKNIQYF.

The genes are TRBV5-1 and TRBJ1-3, with D maybe TRBD1 (6 bases). Germline V gives CDR1 SGHRS, CDR2 YFSETQ. This CDR3 contains 14 residues. Trimming stripped 4 bases from V and 8 bases from J, with 16 bases between. CDR3: CASSTGTTADTIYF. The CDR3, as DNA: TGCGCCAGCAGCACGGGGACAACCGCCGACACCATATATTTT.

The chain is built from TRBV5-1 and TRBJ2-1, with D tentatively TRBD2 (6 bases). This CDR3 has 15 amino acids. With 5 bases removed from V and 1 base from J, the gap between germline ends came to 13 bases. CDR1 is SGHRS and CDR2 is YFSETQ in the germline V gene. The DNA of the CDR3 is TGCGCCAGCAGAAGTTGGGGGGTTTCCTACAATGAGCAGTTCTTC. Protein product: CASRSWGVSYNEQFF.

This chain joins TRBV6-5 and TRBJ2-3, with 8 positions matching TRBD2. Per the germline V gene, CDR1 is MNHEY and CDR2 is SVGAGI. This CDR3 comprises 16 residues. J gave up 9 bases and V 2 bases, and 13 bases lay outside the gene matches. The CDR3 sequence: CASSYTPGGPDGTQYF. The CDR3 region has the DNA TGTGCCAGCAGTTACACTCCGGGAGGGCCTGACGGGACGCAGTATTTT.

The rearrangement uses TRBV6-4 and TRBJ2-7; D is uncertain. The CDR3 runs 9 residues. Germline CDR1 MRHNA, CDR2 SNTAGT. Trimming shortened V by 8 bases and J by 1 base, and 0 bases separated the two germline ends. CDR3 residues: CASSYEQYF. CDR3 in DNA: TGTGCCAGCTCCTACGAGCAGTACTTC.

This chain joins TRBV19 and TRBJ1-1; 8 bases map to TRBD1. CDR1 and CDR2 (germline): LNHDA, SQIVND (reference sequence). V lost 2 bases, J lost 0 bases, and 8 bases stayed unmatched. CDR3 size: 17 residues. The CDR3 is CASSISRGRRVNTEAFF. The CDR3 DNA is TGTGCCAGTAGTATATCCAGGGGGCGTAGGGTGAACACTGAAGCTTTCTTT.

The chain joins TRBV11-2 to TRBJ2-2; no clear D. This CDR3 is built from 15 residues. Germline-derived CDR1 and CDR2 are SGHAT and FQNNGV. Trimming removed 7 bases at V and 2 bases at J, with 14 bases between. The CDR3 coding sequence is TGTGCCAGCATCCTTAGTCCGAGTAACACCGGGGAGCTGTTTTTT. Encoded protein: CASILSPSNTGELFF.

V is TRBV19 and J is TRBJ1-6; 8 nucleotides line up with TRBD1. Unmatched junction bases numbered 9, after V lost 6 bases and J lost 8 bases. The germline CDR1 and CDR2 sequences are LNHDA and SQIVND (reference sequence). CDR3 length equals 15 residues. CDR3 sequence (DNA): TGTGCCAGTAGCCCGAGACAGGGGAATCATTCACCCCTCCACTTT. This encodes CASSPRQGNHSPLHF.